This is a list of T cell receptor beta chains from one sample in a study of blood T cell repertoires in COVID-19. The assay was immunoSEQ multiplex PCR, and TCRdb's table has in-frame clones only and misses some. The data hold 25,000 to 30,000 clones, with 65% to 70% observed a single time. The sample comprised peripheral blood. The receptors here all came from a human donor in a cohort sampled during active COVID-19. Both conserved end residues are part of each CDR3. The D gene is left open where the match is weak. A row's size may be missing; if present it is once, few, many or a size class.

>TRBD1|TRBJ2-7|TRBV28|few
TGTGCCAGCAGGGACCTCGCCGGGACAGATCGATCCTACGAGCAGTACTTC
CASRDLAGTDRSYEQYF
>TRBD1|TRBJ2-3|TRBV10-2|-
TGCGCCAGCAGACAGGGGCTGGTCACAGATACGCAGTATTTT
CASRQGLVTDTQYF
>TRBD1|TRBJ1-5|TRBV27|few
TGTGCCAGCAGTTTAAAAATTAGGACAGGGGGCCCGGCTCAGCCCCAGCATTTT
CASSLKIRTGGPAQPQHF
>-|TRBJ2-3|TRBV5-1|-
TGCGCCAGCAGCTTGGTCGGCCAGGGGTGGGCAGATACGCAGTATTTT
CASSLVGQGWADTQYF
>-|TRBJ1-2|TRBV6-1|-
TGTGCCAGCAGTGAAGCAGAGGAAGTTGCTAACTATGGCTACACCTTC
CASSEAEEVANYGYTF
>TRBD1|TRBJ1-2|TRBV6-5|-
TGTGCCAGCAGTTCGGACAGGGGGCGAGGGTATGGCTACACCTTC
CASSSDRGRGYGYTF
>-|TRBJ1-2|TRBV28|-
TGTGCCAGCAGTTCGGGGGGGACTAACTATGGCTACACCTTC
CASSSGGTNYGYTF
>-|TRBJ2-5|TRBV27|few
TGTGCCAGCAGTCCGATCGGGGGGCGCCTGGAGACCCAGTACTTC
CASSPIGGRLETQYF
>TRBD1|TRBJ2-4|TRBV6-4|-
TGTGCCGGAGACCGAGGGACAGAACCCAAAAACATTCAGTACTTC
CAGDRGTEPKNIQYF
>TRBD1|TRBJ2-3|TRBV19|few
TGTGCCAGTCGGGACAGGGGGCGGTCAGATACGCAGTATTTT
CASRDRGRSDTQYF
>-|TRBJ1-5|TRBV7-3|-
TGTGCCAGCAGCTTATGCAGTAGCAATCAGCCCCAGCATTTT
CASSLCSSNQPQHF
>TRBD2|TRBJ2-3|TRBV24-1|-
TGTGCCACCTCTAGCGGGGGGACAGATACGCAGTATTTT
CATSSGGTDTQYF
>-|TRBJ2-7|TRBV7-9|-
TGTGCCAGCAGCTTAGTACTGGGACATCGATCTAAGCTCTACGAGCAGTACTTC
CASSLVLGHRSKLYEQYF
>-|TRBJ2-3|TRBV7-3|-
TGTGCCAGCAGCTCCAAAGGGCGGGTAAGCACAGATACGCAGTATTTT
CASSSKGRVSTDTQYF
>TRBD1|TRBJ2-3|TRBV28|-
TGTGCCAGCAGTTCCCGACAGGGGAGCACAGATACGCAGTATTTT
CASSSRQGSTDTQYF
>TRBD2|TRBJ2-1|TRBV15|-
TGTGCCACCAGGCCCGGGACTAGCGGGAGCTACAATGAGCAGTTCTTC
CATRPGTSGSYNEQFF
>TRBD1|TRBJ2-2|TRBV7-3|once
TGTGCCAGCAGCGCCCAACAGGGGGCGCACACCGGGGAGCTGTTTTTT
CASSAQQGAHTGELFF
>-|TRBJ2-7|TRBV9|-
TGTGCCAGCAGCGCTCGAACCGGGGAAAACTACGAGCAGTACTTC
CASSARTGENYEQYF
>TRBD1|TRBJ1-3|TRBV27|-
TGTGCCAGCAGTTTAAGCAGGGGGAACACCATATATTTT
CASSLSRGNTIYF
>TRBD2|TRBJ2-7|TRBV14|few
TGTGCCAGCCGACTAGCGGGGTACGAGCAGTACTTC
CASRLAGYEQYF
>TRBD1|TRBJ1-4|TRBV6-5|-
TGTGCCAGCAGTTCCGGGACAGGGGAAGAAAAACTGTTTTTT
CASSSGTGEEKLFF
>TRBD2|TRBJ2-3|TRBV13|-
TGTGCCAGCAGCTTTAGCGGGACCCGCACAGATACGCAGTATTTT
CASSFSGTRTDTQYF
>TRBD1|TRBJ2-7|TRBV27|-
TGTGCCAGCAGCCAAAATAGGAGATGGGGACAGGGTTACGAGCAGTACTTC
CASSQNRRWGQGYEQYF
>TRBD2|TRBJ2-2|TRBV19|many
TGTGCCAGTAGTATTGCGGGAGGGCCGGGGGAGCTGTTTTTT
CASSIAGGPGELFF
>-|TRBJ2-5|TRBV5-6|-
TGTGCCAGCAGCCCGCTGGGGGGGCGGGGGACCCAAGAGACCCAGTACTTC
CASSPLGGRGTQETQYF
>-|TRBJ1-2|TRBV13|-
TGTGCCAGCAGCGACAGCCGGGGGGGAAACTATGGCTACACCTTC
CASSDSRGGNYGYTF
>TRBD1|TRBJ1-6|TRBV3-1/TRBV3-2|-
TGTGCCAGCAGCCAAGGCTCTGGGACAGGGGGCAAATCACCCCTCCACTTT
CASSQGSGTGGKSPLHF
>-|TRBJ2-3|TRBV6-2/TRBV6-3|-
TGTGCCAGCAGTTGGCAGAGCACAGATACGCAGTATTTT
CASSWQSTDTQYF
>-|TRBJ1-4|TRBV5-4|-
TGTGCCAGCAGCCCGACGCAGGGGAGGGATGAAAAACTGTTTTTT
CASSPTQGRDEKLFF
>-|TRBJ1-6|TRBV28|-
TGTGCCAGCAGTTTATCAGGGCTGAGGAATTCACCCCTCCACTTT
CASSLSGLRNSPLHF
>TRBD1|TRBJ2-5|TRBV7-9|once
TGTGCCAGCAGTACGACAGGGGGGCAAGAGACCCAGTACTTC
CASSTTGGQETQYF